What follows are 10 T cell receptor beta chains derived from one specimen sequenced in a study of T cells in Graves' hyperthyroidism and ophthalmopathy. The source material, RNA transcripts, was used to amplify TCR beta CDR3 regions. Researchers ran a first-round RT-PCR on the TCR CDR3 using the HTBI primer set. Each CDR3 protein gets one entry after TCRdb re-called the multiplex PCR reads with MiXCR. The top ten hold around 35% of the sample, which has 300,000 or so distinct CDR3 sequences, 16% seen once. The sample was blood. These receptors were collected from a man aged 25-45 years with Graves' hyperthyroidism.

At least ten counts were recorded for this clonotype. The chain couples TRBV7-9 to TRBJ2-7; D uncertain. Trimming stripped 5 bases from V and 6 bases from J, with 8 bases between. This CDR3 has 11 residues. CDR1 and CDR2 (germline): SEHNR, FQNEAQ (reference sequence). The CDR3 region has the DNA TGTGCCAGCAGCCCTGGGATCGAGCAGTACTTC. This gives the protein CASSPGIEQYF.

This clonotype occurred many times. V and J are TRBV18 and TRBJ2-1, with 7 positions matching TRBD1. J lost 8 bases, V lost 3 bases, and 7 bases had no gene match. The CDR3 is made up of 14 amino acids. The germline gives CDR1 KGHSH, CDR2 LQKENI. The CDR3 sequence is CASSPYGDRDEQFF. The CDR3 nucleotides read TGTGCCAGCTCACCCTATGGGGACAGAGATGAGCAGTTCTTC.

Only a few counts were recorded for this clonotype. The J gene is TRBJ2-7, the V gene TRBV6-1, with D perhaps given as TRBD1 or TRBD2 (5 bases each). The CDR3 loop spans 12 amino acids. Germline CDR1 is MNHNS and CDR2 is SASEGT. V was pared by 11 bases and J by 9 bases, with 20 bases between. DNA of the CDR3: TGTGCCGGGACCGGGACCCGAGAGGTGCAGTACTTC. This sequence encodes CAGTGTREVQYF.

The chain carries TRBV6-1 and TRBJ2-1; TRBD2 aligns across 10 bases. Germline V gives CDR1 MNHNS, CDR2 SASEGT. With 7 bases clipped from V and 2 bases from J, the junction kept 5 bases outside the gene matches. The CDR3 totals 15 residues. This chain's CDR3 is CASTPLAGTYNEQFF. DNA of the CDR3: TGTGCCAGCACTCCACTAGCGGGAACCTACAATGAGCAGTTCTTC.

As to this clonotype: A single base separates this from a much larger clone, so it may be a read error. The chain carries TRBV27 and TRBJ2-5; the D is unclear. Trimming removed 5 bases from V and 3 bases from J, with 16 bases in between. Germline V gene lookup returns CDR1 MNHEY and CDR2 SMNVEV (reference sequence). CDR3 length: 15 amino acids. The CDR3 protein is CASSDPRVGKETQYF. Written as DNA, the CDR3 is TGTGCCAGCAGTGATCCCCGGGTGGGTAAAGAGACCCAGTACTTC.

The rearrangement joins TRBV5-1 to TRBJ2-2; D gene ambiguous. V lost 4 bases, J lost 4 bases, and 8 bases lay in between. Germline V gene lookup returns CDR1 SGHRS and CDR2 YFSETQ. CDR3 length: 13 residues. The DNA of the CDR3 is TGCGCCAGCAGCGCCGTAGGCACCGGGGAGCTGTTTTTT. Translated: CASSAVGTGELFF.

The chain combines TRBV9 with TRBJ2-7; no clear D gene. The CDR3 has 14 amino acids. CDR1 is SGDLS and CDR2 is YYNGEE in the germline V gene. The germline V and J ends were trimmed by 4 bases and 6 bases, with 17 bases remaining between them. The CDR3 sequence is CASSTEGGILEQYF. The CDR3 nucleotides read TGTGCCAGCAGCACCGAAGGTGGGATCCTCGAGCAGTACTTC.

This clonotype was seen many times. The CDR3 spells CASSYSTDFPPYEQYF. For the CDR3, the DNA is TGTGCCAGCAGCTACTCCACGGACTTTCCGCCTTACGAGCAGTACTTC. The rearrangement uses TRBV14 and TRBJ2-7, with a tentative D call TRBD2 (5 bases). The CDR3 spans 16 residues. Trimming shortened V by 5 bases and J by 4 bases, and 21 bases separated the two germline ends. CDR1 SGHDN and CDR2 FVKESK come from the germline V gene.

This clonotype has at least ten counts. This CDR3 reads CASSGGLADTQYF. The DNA of the CDR3 is TGTGCCAGCAGCGGGGGACTAGCGGATACGCAGTATTTT. The chain recombines TRBV3-1 with TRBJ2-3; TRBD2 aligns across 10 bases. The CDR3 contains 13 residues. Germline-derived CDR1 and CDR2 are LGHDT and YNNKEL (reference sequence). J gave up 6 bases and V 5 bases, and 2 bases lay outside the gene matches.

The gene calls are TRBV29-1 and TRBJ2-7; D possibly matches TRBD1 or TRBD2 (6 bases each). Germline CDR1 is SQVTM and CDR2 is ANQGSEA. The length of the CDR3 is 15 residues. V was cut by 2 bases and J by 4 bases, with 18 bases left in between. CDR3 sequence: CSVERGLGGRYEQYF. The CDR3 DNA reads TGCAGCGTTGAAAGGGGGTTGGGGGGAAGGTACGAGCAGTACTTC.